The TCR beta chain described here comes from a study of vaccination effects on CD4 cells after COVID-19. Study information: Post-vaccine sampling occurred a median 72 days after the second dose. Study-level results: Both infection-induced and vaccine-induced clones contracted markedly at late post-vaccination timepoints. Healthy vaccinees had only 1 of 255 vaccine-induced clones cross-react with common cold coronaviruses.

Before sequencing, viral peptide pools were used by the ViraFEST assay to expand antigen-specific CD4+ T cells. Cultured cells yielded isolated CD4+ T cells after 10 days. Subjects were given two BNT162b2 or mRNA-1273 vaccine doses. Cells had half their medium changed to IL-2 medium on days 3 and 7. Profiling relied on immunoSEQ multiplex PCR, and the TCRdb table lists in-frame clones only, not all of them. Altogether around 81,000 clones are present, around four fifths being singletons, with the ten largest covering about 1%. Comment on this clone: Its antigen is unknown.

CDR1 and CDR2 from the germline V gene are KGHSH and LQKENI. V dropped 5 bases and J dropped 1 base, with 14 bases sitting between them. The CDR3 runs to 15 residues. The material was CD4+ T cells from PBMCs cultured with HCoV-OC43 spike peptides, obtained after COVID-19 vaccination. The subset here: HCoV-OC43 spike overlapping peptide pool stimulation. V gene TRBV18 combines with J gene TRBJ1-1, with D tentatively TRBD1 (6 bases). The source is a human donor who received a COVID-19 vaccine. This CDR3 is CASSVSSGQNTEAFF. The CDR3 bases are TGTGCCAGCTCAGTCTCGTCGGGACAGAACACTGAAGCTTTCTTT.